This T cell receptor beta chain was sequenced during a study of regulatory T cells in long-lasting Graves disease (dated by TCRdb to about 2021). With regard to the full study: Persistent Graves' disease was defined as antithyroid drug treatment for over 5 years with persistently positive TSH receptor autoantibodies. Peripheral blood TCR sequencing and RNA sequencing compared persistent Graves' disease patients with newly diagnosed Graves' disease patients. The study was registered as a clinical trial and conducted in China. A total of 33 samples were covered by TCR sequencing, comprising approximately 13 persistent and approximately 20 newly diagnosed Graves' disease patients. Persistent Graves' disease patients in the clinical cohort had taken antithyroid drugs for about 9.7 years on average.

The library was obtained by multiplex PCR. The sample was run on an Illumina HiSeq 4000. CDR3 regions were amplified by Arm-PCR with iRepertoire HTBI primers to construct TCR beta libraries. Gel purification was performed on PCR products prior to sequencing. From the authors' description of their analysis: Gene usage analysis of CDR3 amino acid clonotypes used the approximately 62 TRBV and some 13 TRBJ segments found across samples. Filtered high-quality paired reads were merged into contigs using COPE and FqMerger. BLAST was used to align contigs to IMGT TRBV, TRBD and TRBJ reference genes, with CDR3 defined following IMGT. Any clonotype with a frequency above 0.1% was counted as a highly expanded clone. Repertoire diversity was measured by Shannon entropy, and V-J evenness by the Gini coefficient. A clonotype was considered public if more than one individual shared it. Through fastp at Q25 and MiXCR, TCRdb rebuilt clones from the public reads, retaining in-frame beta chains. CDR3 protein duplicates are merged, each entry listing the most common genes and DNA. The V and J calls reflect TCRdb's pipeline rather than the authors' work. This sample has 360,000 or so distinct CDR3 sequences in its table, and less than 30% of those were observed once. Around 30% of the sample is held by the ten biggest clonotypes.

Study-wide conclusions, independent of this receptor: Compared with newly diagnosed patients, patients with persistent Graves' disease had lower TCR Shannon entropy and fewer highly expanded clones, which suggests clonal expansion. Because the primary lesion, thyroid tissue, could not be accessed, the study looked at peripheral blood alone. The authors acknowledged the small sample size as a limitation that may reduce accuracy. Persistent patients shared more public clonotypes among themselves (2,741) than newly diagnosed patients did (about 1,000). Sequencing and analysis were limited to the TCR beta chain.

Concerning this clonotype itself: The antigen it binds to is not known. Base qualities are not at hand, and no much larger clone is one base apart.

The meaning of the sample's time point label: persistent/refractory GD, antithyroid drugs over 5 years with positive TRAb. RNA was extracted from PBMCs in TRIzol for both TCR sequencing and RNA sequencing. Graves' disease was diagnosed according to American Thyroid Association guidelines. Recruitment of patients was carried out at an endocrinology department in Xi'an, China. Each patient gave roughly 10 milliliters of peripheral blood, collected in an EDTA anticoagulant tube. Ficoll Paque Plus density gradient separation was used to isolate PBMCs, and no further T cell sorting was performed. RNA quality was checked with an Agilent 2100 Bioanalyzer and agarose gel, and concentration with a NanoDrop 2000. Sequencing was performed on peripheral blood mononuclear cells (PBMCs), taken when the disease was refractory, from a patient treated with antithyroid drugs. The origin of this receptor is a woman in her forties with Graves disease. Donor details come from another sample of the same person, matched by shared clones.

The sequenced DNA is TGTGCCAGCAGCTTATTAAGCCTGGCGGGAGTGAACACCGGGGAGCTGTTTTTT. This is translated as CASSLLSLAGVNTGELFF. The rearranged segments are TRBV13 and TRBJ2-2; TRBD2 fits 7 bases in the junction. Clipping removes 2 bases from V and 1 base from J, with 10 as the unmatched junction base count. From a lookup of the germline V gene (reference sequence), CDR1 and CDR2 are PRHDT and FYEKMQ. From the cysteine through the phenylalanine, the CDR3 covers 18 amino acids. Just the 54-base CDR3 DNA is kept, in frame starting at base 1.